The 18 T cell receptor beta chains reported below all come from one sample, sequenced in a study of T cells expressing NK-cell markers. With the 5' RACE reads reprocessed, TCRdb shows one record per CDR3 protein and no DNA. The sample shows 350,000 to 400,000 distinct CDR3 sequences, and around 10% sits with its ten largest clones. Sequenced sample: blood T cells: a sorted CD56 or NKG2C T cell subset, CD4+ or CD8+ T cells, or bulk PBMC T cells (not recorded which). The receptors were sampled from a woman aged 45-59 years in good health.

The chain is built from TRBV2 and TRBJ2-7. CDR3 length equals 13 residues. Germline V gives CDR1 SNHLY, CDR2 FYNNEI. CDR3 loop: CASNVAASYEQYF.

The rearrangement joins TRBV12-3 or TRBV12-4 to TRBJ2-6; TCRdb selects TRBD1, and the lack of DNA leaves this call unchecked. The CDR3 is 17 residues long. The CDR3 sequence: CASTQDRAGSGANVLTF.

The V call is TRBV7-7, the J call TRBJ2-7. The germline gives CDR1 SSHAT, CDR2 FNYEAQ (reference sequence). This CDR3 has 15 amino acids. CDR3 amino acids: CASSLARDKEYEQYF.

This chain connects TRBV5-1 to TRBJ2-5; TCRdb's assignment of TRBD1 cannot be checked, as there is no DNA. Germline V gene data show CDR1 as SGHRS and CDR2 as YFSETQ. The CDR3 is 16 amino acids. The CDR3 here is CASSLAGGQGRETQYF.

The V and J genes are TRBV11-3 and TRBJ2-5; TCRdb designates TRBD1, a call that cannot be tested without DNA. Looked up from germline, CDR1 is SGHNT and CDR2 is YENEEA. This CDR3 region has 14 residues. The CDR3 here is CASSPTGSYETQYF. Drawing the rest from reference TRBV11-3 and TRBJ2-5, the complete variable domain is EAGVVQSPRYKIIEKKQPVAFWCNPISGHNTLYWYLQNLGQGPELLIRYENEEAVDDSQLPKDRFSAERLKGVDSTLKIQPAELGDSAVYLCASSPTGSYETQYFGPGTRLLVL.

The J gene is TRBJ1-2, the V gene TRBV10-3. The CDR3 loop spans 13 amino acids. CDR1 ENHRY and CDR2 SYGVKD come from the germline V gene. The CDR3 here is CAISGTVMNGYTF.

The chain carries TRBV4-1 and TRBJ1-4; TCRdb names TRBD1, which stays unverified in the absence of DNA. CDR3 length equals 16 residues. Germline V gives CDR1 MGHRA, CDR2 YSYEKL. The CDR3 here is CASSHRLNPANEKLFF.

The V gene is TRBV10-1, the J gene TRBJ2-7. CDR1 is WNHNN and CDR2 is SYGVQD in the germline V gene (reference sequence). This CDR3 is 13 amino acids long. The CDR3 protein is CASSESMGYEQYF.

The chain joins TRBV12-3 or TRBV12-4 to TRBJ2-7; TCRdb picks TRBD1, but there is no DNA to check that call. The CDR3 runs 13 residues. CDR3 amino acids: CASRKGTGREQYF.

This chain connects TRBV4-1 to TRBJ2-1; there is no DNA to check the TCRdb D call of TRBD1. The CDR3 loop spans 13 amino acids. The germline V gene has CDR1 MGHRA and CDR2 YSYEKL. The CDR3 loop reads CASSLKQGVEQFF.

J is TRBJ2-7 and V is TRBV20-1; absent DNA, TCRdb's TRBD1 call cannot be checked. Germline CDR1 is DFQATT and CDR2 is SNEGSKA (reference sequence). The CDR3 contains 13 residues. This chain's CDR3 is CSAREQGAWEQYF.

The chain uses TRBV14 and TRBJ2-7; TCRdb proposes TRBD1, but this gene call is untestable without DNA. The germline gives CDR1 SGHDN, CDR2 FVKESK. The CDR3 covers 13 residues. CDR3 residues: CASSQGDRDEQYF. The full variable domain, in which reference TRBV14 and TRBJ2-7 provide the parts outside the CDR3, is EAGVTQFPSHSVIEKGQTVTLRCDPISGHDNLYWYRRVMGKEIKFLLHFVKESKQDESGMPNNRFLAERTGGTYSTLKVQPAELEDSGVYFCASSQGDRDEQYFGPGTRLTVT.

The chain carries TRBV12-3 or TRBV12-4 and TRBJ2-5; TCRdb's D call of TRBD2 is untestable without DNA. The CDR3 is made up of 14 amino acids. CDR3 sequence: CATPLTSGEETQYF.

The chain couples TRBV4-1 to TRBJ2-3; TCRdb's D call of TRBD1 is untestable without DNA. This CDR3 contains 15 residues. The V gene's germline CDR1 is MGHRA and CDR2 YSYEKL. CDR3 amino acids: CASSQGARVTDTQYF.

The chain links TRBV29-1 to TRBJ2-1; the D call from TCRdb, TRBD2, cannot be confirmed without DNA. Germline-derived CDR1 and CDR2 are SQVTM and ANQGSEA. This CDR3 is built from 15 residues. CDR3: CSVVPPGLDDNEQFF.

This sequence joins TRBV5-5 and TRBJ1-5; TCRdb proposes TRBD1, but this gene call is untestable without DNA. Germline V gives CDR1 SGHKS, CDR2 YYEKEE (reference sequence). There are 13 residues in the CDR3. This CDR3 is CASSQIPGQPQHF.

CDR3 sequence: CASSLDGLAYSEQFF. The chain combines TRBV27 with TRBJ2-1; lacking DNA, the TRBD2 call made by TCRdb goes unchecked. This CDR3 contains 15 residues. Germline V CDR1 and CDR2: MNHEY, SMNVEV (reference sequence).

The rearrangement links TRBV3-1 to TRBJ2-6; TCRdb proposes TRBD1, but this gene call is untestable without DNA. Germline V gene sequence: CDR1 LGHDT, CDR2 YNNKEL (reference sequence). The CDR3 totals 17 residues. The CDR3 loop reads CASSQDRTGDGANVLTF.